Described below is a single TCR beta chain sequence and its context. The sample comes from a study of molecular identifiers for immune sequencing clone quantification. This CDR3 spans 15 amino acids. Germline CDR1 LGHNA, CDR2 YSLEER. Losses at the gene ends were 0 bases for V and 4 bases for J; bases not matched to a gene: 3. TCRdb reanalysed the PCR reads using MiXCR and keeps one entry per CDR3 protein. Among about 630,000 distinct CDR3 sequences, around 25% were seen once, and the ten largest hold 0.75% to 0.8%. The origin of this receptor is a human donor in good health. Some libraries in this study had Jurkat cell RNA spiked in. Input material: naive CD8+ T cells from blood, with Jurkat cell RNA spiked in. The subset was: FACS-sorted CD8+CD4-CCR7+CD45RA+ naive T cells. The genes are TRBV4-3 and TRBJ2-1; 7 bases align to TRBD2. DNA for the CDR3: TGCGCCAGCAGCCAAGAGCCGGGAGGTTACAATGAGCAGTTCTTC. Translation: CASSQEPGGYNEQFF.